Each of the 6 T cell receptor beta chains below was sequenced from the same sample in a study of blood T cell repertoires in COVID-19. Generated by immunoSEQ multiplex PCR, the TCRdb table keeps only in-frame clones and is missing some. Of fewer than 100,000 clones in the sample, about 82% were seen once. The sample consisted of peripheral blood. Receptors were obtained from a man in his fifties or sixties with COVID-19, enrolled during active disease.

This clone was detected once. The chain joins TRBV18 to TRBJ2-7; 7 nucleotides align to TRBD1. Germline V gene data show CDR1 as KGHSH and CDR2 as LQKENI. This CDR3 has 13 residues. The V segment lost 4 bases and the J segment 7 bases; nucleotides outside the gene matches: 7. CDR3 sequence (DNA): TGTGCCAGCTCACAGACAGGGCTGAGTGAGCAGTACTTC. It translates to CASSQTGLSEQYF.

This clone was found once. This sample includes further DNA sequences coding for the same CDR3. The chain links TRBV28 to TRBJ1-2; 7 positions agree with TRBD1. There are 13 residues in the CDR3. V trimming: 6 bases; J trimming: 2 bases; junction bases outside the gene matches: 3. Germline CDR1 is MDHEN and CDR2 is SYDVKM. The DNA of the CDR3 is TGTGCCAGCAGCTTGGGACAGAACTATGGCTACACCTTC. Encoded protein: CASSLGQNYGYTF.

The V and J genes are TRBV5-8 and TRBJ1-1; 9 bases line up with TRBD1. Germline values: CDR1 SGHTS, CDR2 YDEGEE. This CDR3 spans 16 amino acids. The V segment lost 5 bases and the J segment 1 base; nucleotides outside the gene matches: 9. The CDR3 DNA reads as TGTGCCAGCAGTTTAACAGGGGGCGGAAGGAACACTGAAGCTTTCTTT. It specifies CASSLTGGGRNTEAFF.

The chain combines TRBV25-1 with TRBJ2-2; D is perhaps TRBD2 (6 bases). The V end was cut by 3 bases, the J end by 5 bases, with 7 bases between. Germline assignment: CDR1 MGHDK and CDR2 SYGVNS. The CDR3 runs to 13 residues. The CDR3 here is CASSEGGTGELFF. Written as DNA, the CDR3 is TGTGCCAGCAGTGAGGGGGGTACCGGGGAGCTGTTTTTT.

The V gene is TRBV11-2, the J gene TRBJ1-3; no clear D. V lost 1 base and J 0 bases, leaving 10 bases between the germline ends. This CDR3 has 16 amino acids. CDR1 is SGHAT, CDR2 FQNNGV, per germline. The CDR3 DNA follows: TGTGCCAGCAGCTTAGTAGCCACGAGCTCTGGAAACACCATATATTTT. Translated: CASSLVATSSGNTIYF. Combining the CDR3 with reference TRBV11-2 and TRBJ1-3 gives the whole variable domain EAGVAQSPRYKIIEKRQSVAFWCNPISGHATLYWYQQILGQGPKLLIQFQNNGVVDDSQLPKDRFSAERLKGVDSTLKIQPAKLEDSAVYLCASSLVATSSGNTIYFGEGSWLTVV.

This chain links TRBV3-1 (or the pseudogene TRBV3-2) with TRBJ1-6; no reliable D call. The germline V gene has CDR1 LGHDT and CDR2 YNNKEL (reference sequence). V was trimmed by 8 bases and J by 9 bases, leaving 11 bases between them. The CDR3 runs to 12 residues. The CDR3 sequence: CASGRRGSPLHF. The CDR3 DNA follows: TGTGCCAGCGGGAGGCGGGGTTCACCCCTCCACTTT.